The clone carrying this TCR beta chain appeared a single time. The data were obtained in a study of blood T cell repertoires in COVID-19. On the study more broadly: The samples span acute and convalescent COVID-19 from the United States, Italy and Spain. T cells, B-cell-depleted T cells, or PBMCs provided the cDNA or gDNA that served as material.

In the authors' methods: The assay estimated nucleated cells by amplifying reference gene primers. Assay used: immunoSEQ multiplex PCR; TCRdb lists only in-frame clones, some missing. V, J and clone size were drawn from that table, and D and trimming were deduced from the DNA. The sample yields 200,000 to 300,000 clones, 75% to 85% seen once. Germline-derived CDR1 and CDR2 are SGHAT and FQNNGV. V was clipped by 8 bases and J by 0 bases, with 10 bases between them. The CDR3 length is 14 residues. This chain joins TRBV11-2 and TRBJ2-2, with D perhaps matching TRBD1 (6 bases). The clonotype comes from a woman aged 65 to 85 with acute or convalescent COVID-19. Sequencing input: peripheral blood. CDR3 protein: CASLQGPNTGELFF. In nucleotides, the CDR3 is TGTGCCAGCTTACAGGGTCCGAACACCGGGGAGCTGTTTTTT.